Listed here is a single TCR beta chain. What antigen it recognizes has not been identified. The record has no base qualities; no much larger clone is one base away. The CDR3, from cysteine to phenylalanine, totals 15 residues. The only DNA kept is the CDR3, 45 bases in frame from the first base. The germline V gene (reference sequence) provides CDR1 MNHEY and CDR2 SMNVEV. Trimming accounts for 6 bases at V and 7 bases at J, while the number of junction bases matched to no gene is 14. This entry comes from a study of identical twins (dated by TCRdb to the mid-2010s). As for the study more broadly: The study deep-sequenced TCR alpha and beta repertoires from monozygotic twins, unrelated adults of various ages and cord blood to test whether fetal clonotypes persist. To rule out contamination, the twin experiments were replicated at different times with different library preparation protocols.

The study at large found these results: Because the same donors could not be followed over many years, the conclusions depended on cross-sectional statistical analysis. Fewer insertions were carried by abundant cord blood beta clonotypes, a similar but weaker trend appeared in young adult naive repertoires, and no such trend appeared in memory repertoires. Out-of-frame TCR alpha sequences shared between twins showed an excess of low generation-probability sequences compared with coincidental sharing between unrelated individuals. Invariant T cells such as MAIT and iNKT could partly confound zero-insertion analyses, although diverse VJ usage argued against such confounding for most clonotypes. The excess sharing between twins in beta out-of-frame sequences was weaker because fewer shared sequences reduced the signal-to-noise ratio. Out-of-frame TCR alpha sharing in monozygotic twins was systematically underestimated by recombination models, whereas sharing between unrelated individuals was in agreement with the recombination models.

All donors were healthy Caucasians. The twin cohort comprised three pairs of female monozygotic twins, all aged roughly 18 to 30 years. CD4+ and CD8+ T cell populations were isolated with positive isolation kits from Invitrogen. Library creation used 5' RACE. Sequencing instrument: Illumina HiSeq 2000. Template switching added a universal primer binding site, and the final cDNA carried a unique molecular identifier that allowed TCR cDNA molecules to be counted accurately. Specific primers in the conserved constant-segment region were used to synthesize first-strand cDNA for the TCR alpha and beta chains. To control for contamination, every cDNA library carried two barcodes: a SMART-Mk sample barcode plus Illumina barcodes. TruSeq adapter sequences and Illumina sample barcodes were added in two successive PCR steps. The Illumina HiSeq platform was used with custom primers to sequence TCR alpha and beta cDNA libraries. The study's own analysis went as follows. Raw reads were processed with MiGEC to extract unique molecular identifiers, and MiXCR was used to determine CDR3 positions. For each individual, recombination models were inferred using an EM algorithm with the repgenHMM and IGoR tools. Shared clonotypes were analyzed with the tcR package in R, and sharing was normalized by the product of cloneset sizes. To study raw recombination free of thymic and clonal selection effects, out-of-frame nonproductive sequences were analyzed. The public reads were reanalyzed by TCRdb: fastp trimming at Q25, MiXCR alignment, in-frame beta chains only. Identical CDR3 protein sequences are pooled into one entry, listed with their most common genes and DNA. The V and J calls reflect TCRdb's pipeline rather than the authors' work. The table for this sample lists about 460,000 distinct CDR3 sequences; about 14% of them were counted only once. Jointly, the top ten make up approximately 0.52% of the sample.

A further study also used this sample, focusing on yellow fever vaccine responses in identical twins. That second publication adds: The T cell response to vaccination in identical twins was reported by the authors to appear partly convergent and partly personalized. In the study, vaccine-responding T cell clones were precisely tracked in identical twins.

The V and J segments used are TRBV27 and TRBJ2-7, and 8 junction bases match TRBD2. The receptor was isolated from a woman younger than 35 in good health. Specimen: CD4+ T cells sorted from blood. The CDR3 loop reads CASRLGASGGLEQYF. The DNA reads TGTGCCAGCAGGTTGGGGGCCTCGGGAGGGTTAGAGCAGTACTTC.